This T cell receptor beta chain was observed in a study of identical twins (dated by TCRdb to 2015 to 2016). With respect to the entire study: To test whether fetal clonotypes persist, the study used deep sequencing on TCR alpha and beta repertoires from monozygotic twins, unrelated adults of various ages, and cord blood. Replicate twin experiments were performed at different times using different library preparation protocols to rule out contamination.

Library construction relied on 5' RACE. The sample was run on an Illumina HiSeq 2000. A universal primer binding site was introduced by template switching, and a unique molecular identifier was present in the final cDNA, enabling accurate counting of TCR cDNA molecules. Specific primers in the conserved constant-segment region were used to synthesize first-strand cDNA for the TCR alpha and beta chains. To control for contamination, every cDNA library carried two barcodes: a SMART-Mk sample barcode plus Illumina barcodes. TruSeq adapter sequences, together with Illumina sample barcodes, were added in two successive PCR steps. Sequencing of the TCR alpha and beta cDNA libraries was done on the Illumina HiSeq platform using custom primers. The paper's processing steps were these. Unique molecular identifiers were extracted from raw reads with MiGEC, and CDR3 positions were determined with MiXCR. For each individual, recombination models were inferred using an EM algorithm with the repgenHMM and IGoR tools. The tcR package in R was used for shared clonotype analysis, with sharing normalized by the product of cloneset sizes. To study raw recombination free of thymic and clonal selection effects, out-of-frame nonproductive sequences were analyzed. The public reads were reprocessed in TCRdb via fastp at Q25 and MiXCR, keeping in-frame beta chains. CDR3 protein sequences are deduplicated, and each keeps its most common genes and DNA. These V and J calls rely on TCRdb rather than the paper's analysis. The sample table contains some 630,000 distinct CDR3 sequences; only one count was recorded for 7.1% of them. The ten largest clones add up to 1.6% of the sample.

The CDR3 goes from the cysteine to the phenylalanine over 15 residues. Just the 45-base CDR3 DNA is kept, in frame starting at base 1. Reading the germline V gene gives CDR1 SGHRS and CDR2 YFSETQ. Overall results and qualifications from the work: Fewer insertions were carried by abundant cord blood beta clonotypes, a similar but weaker trend appeared in young adult naive repertoires, and no such trend appeared in memory repertoires. Because the same donors could not be followed over many years, the conclusions relied on cross-sectional statistical analysis. Compared with coincidental sharing between unrelated individuals, out-of-frame TCR alpha sequences shared between twins showed an excess of sequences with low generation probability. Out-of-frame TCR alpha sharing in monozygotic twins was systematically underestimated by recombination models, whereas sharing between unrelated individuals was in agreement with the recombination models. In beta out-of-frame sequences, excess twin sharing was weaker, because having fewer shared sequences lowered the signal-to-noise ratio. Invariant T cells such as MAIT and iNKT could partly confound zero-insertion analyses, although diverse VJ usage argued against such confounding for most clonotypes.

This clonotype was recorded at least ten times. Its antigen is not yet known. Compared with germline, one end of the junction differs, possibly owing to a read error. Every donor was a healthy Caucasian. Three pairs of female monozygotic twins, all aged roughly 18 to 29 years, were included in the twin cohort. Peripheral blood mononuclear cells were used as the source from which RNA for TCR libraries was isolated. These records were also assigned to another study, of yellow fever vaccine responses in identical twins. As the second publication notes: The T cell response to vaccination in identical twins was reported by the authors to appear partly convergent and partly personalized. In the study, vaccine-responding T cell clones were precisely tracked in identical twins.

The receptor comes from a woman aged 18-29 years in good health. The material sequenced was PBMCs. This sequence uses TRBV5-1 and TRBJ2-3; TRBD1 matches 10 bases in the middle. The CDR3 corresponds to CASSLGGQGTDTQYF. The DNA is TGTGCCAGCAGTTTGGGGGGACAGGGGACAGATACGCAGTATTTT.